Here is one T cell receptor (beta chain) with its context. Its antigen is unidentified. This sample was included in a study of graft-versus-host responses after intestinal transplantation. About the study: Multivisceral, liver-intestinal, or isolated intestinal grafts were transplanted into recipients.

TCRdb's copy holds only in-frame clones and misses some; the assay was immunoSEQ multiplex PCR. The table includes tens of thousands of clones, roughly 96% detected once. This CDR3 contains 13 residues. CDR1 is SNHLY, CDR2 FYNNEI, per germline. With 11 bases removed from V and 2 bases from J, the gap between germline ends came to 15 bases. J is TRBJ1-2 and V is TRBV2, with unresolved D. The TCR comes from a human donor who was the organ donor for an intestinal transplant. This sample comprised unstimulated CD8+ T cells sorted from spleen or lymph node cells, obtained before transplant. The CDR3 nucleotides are TGTGCCGGATCCGGGCCCCCAAACTATGGCTACACCTTC. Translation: CAGSGPPNYGYTF.